Sequencing of this T cell receptor beta chain was carried out in a study of T cells in Graves' hyperthyroidism and ophthalmopathy. Study results and caveats: Onset of ophthalmopathy came a median 6.5 months after the model predicted it. Most thyroid clonotypes expanded above 0.001 appeared in blood too.

Amplification yielded TCR beta CDR3 regions, with RNA transcripts as the source. HTBI primers were the set used in a first-round RT-PCR of the TCR CDR3. MiXCR, applied by TCRdb to the multiplex PCR reads, yields one record per CDR3 protein. Of some 600,000 distinct CDR3 sequences listed, approximately 13% are singletons. The CDR3 spans 15 residues. Germline-derived CDR1 and CDR2 are MDHEN and SYDVKM. V was clipped by 4 bases and J by 2 bases, with 9 bases between them. This clonotype was picked up many times. Antigen unknown. Patients aged 18 to 65 with hyperthyroidism were newly diagnosed, with duration under 2 months. Uncontrolled infection, other autoimmune disease, pregnancy or lactation led to exclusion.

This TCR came from a woman aged 25 to 39 with Graves' hyperthyroidism that later progressed to Graves' ophthalmopathy. This chain joins TRBV28 and TRBJ2-6, with D possibly matching TRBD2 (6 bases). What was sequenced was blood. The CDR3 protein is CASSSPGAGANVLTF. The CDR3 DNA is TGTGCCAGCAGTTCTCCGGGGGCTGGGGCCAACGTCCTGACTTTC.